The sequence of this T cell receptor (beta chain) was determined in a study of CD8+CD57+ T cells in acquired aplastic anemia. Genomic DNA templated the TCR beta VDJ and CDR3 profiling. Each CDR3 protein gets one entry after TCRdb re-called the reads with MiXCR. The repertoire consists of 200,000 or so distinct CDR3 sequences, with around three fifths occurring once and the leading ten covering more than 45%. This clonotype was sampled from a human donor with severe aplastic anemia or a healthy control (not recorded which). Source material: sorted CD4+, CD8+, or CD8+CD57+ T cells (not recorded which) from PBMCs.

CDR3 in amino acids: CAISQGQYEQYF. In DNA, the CDR3 is TGTGCCATCAGCCAAGGACAATACGAGCAGTACTTC. The rearrangement joins TRBV10-3 to TRBJ2-7; TRBD1 might be the D (5 bases). The V gene lost 6 bases and the J gene lost 4 bases, with 10 bases spanning the gap. Germline CDR1 ENHRY, CDR2 SYGVKD. This CDR3 is built from 12 residues.